Below, one T cell receptor beta chain is given with its context. Its antigen remains unidentified. TCRdb re-derived calls from the PCR reads in MiXCR, one entry per CDR3 protein. This table holds around 16,000 distinct CDR3 sequences, about 70% found once. Per the germline V gene, CDR1 is DFQATT and CDR2 is SNEGSKA (reference sequence). Trimming took 2 bases from V and 11 from J; bases not matched to a gene: 9. CDR3 length: 13 residues. This entry is derived from a study of vaccination and CD4 T cells after COVID-19. Study overall: Two Hispanic individuals were among six male and four female convalescent patients.

Study results and limitations: The median SARS-CoV-2-reactive clonotype number increased from about 20 to 38, without statistical significance. Spike mono-reactivity was the property of 304 of 307 vaccine-specific clones in convalescent patients.

The input for sequencing was CD4+ T cells from blood, taken after SARS-CoV-2 vaccination. The chain is built from TRBV20-1 and TRBJ2-7, with TRBD2 matching over 10 bases. The clonotype comes from a human donor who had recovered from COVID-19. The CDR3 nucleotides are TGCAGTGCTAGAAAGCTAGCGGGAGTCAATAAGTACTTC. Amino acids: CSARKLAGVNKYF.